This T cell receptor beta chain was found in a study of T-cell memory formation after mild COVID-19 (dated by TCRdb to the early 2020s). Regarding the research as a whole: TCR sequence clusters from the two donors were found to be largely donor specific. Longitudinal TCRalpha and TCRbeta repertoire sequencing tracked T-cell clones expanding and contracting after mild COVID-19 in a couple of donors. Two young, previously healthy adult volunteers, one female and one male, were included in the cohort. What the work shows at the level of the full study, not this receptor alone: Some responding clones were detected in pre-infection memory, suggesting pre-existing cross-reactive memory T cells joined the SARS-CoV-2 response. SARS-CoV-2 specificity of the second-wave clones peaking on day 37 was not confirmed. Contracting CD4+ clones were located mainly in the CM and EM memory subsets, whereas CD8+ clones were found to be enriched in EMRA. From day 15 to 85, contracting clones showed balanced CD4/CD8 phenotypes, whereas a second wave of clones that expanded from day 15 to 37 leaned towards CD4+. Only a couple of mild cases were covered in the study, and larger cohorts including severe cases with pre-infection samples were considered necessary.

Ficoll-Paque density gradient centrifugation was the method used to isolate PBMCs. Sequenced using an Illumina NovaSeq 6000. Using 5'RACE with constant-segment primers, TCRalpha and TCRbeta cDNA libraries were constructed, with sample barcodes and unique molecular identifiers added in the process. RNA was extracted from every sample with Trizol reagent. Libraries were amplified in two PCR steps, with a second sample barcode and Illumina TruSeq adapters added in the second step. Sequencing of the libraries was done on an Illumina NovaSeq, producing 2 x 150 bp paired-end reads. In the authors' own workflow: Demultiplexing of reads and collapsing into UMI-guided consensus sequences were performed with migec v1.2.7. Using mixcr v2.1.11, the UMI consensuses were aligned to TRA and TRB V and J templates and assembled into clonotypes. Expanded or contracted clonotypes were those called significant by both edgeR and NoisET, with noise models trained on biological replicates. For edgeR calls, a false discovery rate-adjusted p below 0.01 and a log2 fold-change threshold of 1 were applied. As an exploratory analysis of dynamics, max-normalized trajectories of the 1000 most abundant clonotypes were examined by PCA with hierarchical clustering. Separately sequenced CD4+ and CD8+ repertoires were used to assign a CD4 or CD8 phenotype to each responding clone. The public reads were run again by TCRdb, first through fastp at Q25 and then through MiXCR, and only productive beta chains were kept. Identical CDR3 protein sequences are pooled into one entry, listed with their most common genes and DNA. V and J calls and clone size were set by TCRdb, not the authors. The sample records about 290,000 distinct CDR3 sequences, about 16% of which are singletons. The biggest ten clones account for roughly 20% of the sample.

V lost 5 bases and J lost 6 bases; the stretch between them is 15 bases long. The germline V gene supplies CDR1 SGHTA and CDR2 FQGNSA. From the cysteine through the phenylalanine, the CDR3 covers 14 amino acids. The only DNA kept is the CDR3, 42 bases in frame from the first base. This clonotype has a count of ten or more. What this receptor recognizes is not known. Base qualities were left out, and no much larger clone turns up one base away. The sequencing sample was made of PBMCs or a T cell subset sorted from them (not recorded which). The chain was built from TRBV7-2 and TRBJ2-3, with a weak D call of TRBD1 (5 bases match). This TCR was recovered from a man between 18 and 35 years old who had mild COVID-19 (a few samples of this study predate the infection). The sample titles of this study are shuffled in the database, so cell type and time point are left out; the donor was told from shared clones. The sequenced DNA is TGTGCCAGCAGCACCAAAGGACATCCGGATACGCAGTATTTT. Translated, this is CASSTKGHPDTQYF.